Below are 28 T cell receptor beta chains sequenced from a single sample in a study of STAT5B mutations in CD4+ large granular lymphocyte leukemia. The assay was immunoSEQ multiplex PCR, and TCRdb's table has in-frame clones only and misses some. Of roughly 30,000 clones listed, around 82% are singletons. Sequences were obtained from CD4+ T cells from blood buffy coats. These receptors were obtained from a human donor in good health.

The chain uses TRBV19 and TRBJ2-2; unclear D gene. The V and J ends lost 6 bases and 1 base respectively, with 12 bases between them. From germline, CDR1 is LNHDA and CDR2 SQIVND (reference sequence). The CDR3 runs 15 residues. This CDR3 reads CASRGQPMNTGELFF. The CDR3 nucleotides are TGTGCCAGTAGGGGTCAACCTATGAACACCGGGGAGCTGTTTTTT.

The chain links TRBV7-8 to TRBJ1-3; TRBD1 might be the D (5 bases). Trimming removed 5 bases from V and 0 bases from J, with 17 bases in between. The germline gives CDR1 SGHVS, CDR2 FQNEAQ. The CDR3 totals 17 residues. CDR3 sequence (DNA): TGTGCCAGCAGCCCCCGGCGAGGGAGGGGCTCTGGAAACACCATATATTTT. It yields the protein CASSPRRGRGSGNTIYF. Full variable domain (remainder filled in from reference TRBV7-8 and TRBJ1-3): GAGVSQSPRYKVAKRGQDVALRCDPISGHVSLFWYQQALGQGPEFLTYFQNEAQLDKSGLPSDRFFAERPEGSVSTLKIQRTQQEDSAVYLCASSPRRGRGSGNTIYFGEGSWLTVV.

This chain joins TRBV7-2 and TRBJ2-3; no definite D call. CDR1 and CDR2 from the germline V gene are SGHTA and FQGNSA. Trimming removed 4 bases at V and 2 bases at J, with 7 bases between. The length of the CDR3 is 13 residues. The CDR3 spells CASSSRTTDTQYF. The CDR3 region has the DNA TGTGCCAGCAGCTCACGAACCACAGATACGCAGTATTTT.

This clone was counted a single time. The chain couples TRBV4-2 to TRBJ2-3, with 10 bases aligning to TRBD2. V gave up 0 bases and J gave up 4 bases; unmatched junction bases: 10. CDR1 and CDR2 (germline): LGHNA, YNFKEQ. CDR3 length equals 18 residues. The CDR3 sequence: CASSQDPASGSAPDTQYF. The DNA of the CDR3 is TGTGCCAGCAGCCAAGATCCTGCTAGCGGGAGTGCCCCAGATACGCAGTATTTT.

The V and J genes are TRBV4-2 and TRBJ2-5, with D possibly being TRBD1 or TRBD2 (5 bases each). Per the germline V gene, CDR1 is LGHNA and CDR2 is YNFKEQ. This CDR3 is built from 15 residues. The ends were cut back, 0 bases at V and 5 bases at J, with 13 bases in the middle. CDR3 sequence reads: CASSQEVGVGETQYF. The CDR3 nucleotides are TGTGCCAGCAGCCAAGAAGTGGGGGTAGGGGAGACCCAGTACTTC.

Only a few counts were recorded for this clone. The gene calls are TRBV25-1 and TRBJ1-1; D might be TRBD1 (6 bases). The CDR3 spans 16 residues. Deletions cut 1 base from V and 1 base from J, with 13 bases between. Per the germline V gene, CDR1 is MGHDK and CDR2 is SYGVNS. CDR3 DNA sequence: TGTGCCAGCAGTGAATCGGGGGCAGCCAAGAACACTGAAGCTTTCTTT. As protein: CASSESGAAKNTEAFF. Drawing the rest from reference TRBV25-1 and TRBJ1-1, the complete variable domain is EADIYQTPRYLVIGTGKKITLECSQTMGHDKMYWYQQDPGMELHLIHYSYGVNSTEKGDLSSESTVSRIRTEHFPLTLESARPSHTSQYLCASSESGAAKNTEAFFGQGTRLTVV.

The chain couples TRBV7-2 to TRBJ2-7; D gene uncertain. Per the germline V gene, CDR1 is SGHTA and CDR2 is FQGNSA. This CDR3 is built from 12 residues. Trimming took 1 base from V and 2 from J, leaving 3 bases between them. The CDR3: CASSLGTYEQYF. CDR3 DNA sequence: TGTGCCAGCAGCTTAGGAACCTACGAGCAGTACTTC.

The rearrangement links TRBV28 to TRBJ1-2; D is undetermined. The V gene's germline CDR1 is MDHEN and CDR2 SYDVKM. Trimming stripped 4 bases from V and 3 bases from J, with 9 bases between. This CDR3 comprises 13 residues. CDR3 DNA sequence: TGTGCCAGCAGTTCGGTTTCTTACTATGGCTACACCTTC. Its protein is CASSSVSYYGYTF.

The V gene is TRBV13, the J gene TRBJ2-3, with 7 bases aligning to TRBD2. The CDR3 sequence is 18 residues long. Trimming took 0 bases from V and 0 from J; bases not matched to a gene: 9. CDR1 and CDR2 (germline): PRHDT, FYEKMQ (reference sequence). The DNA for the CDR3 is TGTGCCAGCAGCTTAGGGCGCAGAGCGGGGCTTAGCACAGATACGCAGTATTTT. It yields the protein CASSLGRRAGLSTDTQYF.

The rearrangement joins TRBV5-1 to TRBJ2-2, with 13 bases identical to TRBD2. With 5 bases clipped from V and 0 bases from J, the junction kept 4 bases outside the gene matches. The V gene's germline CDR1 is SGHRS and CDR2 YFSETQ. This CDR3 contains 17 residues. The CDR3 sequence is CASRKGLAGTNTGELFF. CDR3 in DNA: TGCGCCAGCAGGAAGGGACTAGCGGGAACGAACACCGGGGAGCTGTTTTTT.

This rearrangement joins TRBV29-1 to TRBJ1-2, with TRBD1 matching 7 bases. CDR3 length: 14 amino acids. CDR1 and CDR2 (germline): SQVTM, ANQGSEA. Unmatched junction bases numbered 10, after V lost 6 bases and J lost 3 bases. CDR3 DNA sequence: TGCAGCGTCCGGTGGGCAGGGGGTCACTATGGCTACACCTTC. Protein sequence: CSVRWAGGHYGYTF.

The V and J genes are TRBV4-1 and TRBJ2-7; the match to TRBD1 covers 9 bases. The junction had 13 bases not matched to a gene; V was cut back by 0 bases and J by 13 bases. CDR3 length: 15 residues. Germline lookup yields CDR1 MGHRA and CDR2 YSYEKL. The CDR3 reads CASSQDPHRPGQGYF. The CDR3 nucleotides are TGCGCCAGCAGCCAAGACCCCCACAGACCGGGACAGGGTTACTTC.

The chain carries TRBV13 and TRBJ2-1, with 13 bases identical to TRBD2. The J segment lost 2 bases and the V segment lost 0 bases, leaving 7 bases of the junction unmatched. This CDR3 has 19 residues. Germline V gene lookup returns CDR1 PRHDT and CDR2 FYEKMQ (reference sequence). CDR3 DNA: TGTGCCAGCAGCTTAGGACTAGCGGGAGGGCGGCGGGCCTACAATGAGCAGTTCTTC. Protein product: CASSLGLAGGRRAYNEQFF.

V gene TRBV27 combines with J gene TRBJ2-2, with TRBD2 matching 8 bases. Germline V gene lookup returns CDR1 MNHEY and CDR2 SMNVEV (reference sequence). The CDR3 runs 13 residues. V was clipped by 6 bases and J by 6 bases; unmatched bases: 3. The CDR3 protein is CASSGRVAGELFF. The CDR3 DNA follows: TGTGCCAGCAGCGGGAGGGTCGCCGGGGAGCTGTTTTTT.

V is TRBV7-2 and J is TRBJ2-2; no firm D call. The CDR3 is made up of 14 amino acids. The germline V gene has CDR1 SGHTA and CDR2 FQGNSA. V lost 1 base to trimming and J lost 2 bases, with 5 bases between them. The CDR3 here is CASSLGGNTGELFF. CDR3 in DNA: TGTGCCAGCAGCTTAGGAGGTAACACCGGGGAGCTGTTTTTT.

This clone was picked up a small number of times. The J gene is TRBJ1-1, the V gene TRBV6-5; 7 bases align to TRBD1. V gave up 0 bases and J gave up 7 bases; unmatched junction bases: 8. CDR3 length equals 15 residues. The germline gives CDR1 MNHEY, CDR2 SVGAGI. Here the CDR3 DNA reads TGTGCCAGCAGTTACTCCGGGACAGTGACCCGTGAAGCTTTCTTT. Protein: CASSYSGTVTREAFF.

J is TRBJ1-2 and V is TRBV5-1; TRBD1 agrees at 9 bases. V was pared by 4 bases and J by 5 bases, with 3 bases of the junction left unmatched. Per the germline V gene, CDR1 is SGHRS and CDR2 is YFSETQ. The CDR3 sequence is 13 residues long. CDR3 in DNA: TGCGCCAGCAGCCCGACAGGGGGTTATGGCTACACCTTC. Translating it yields CASSPTGGYGYTF.

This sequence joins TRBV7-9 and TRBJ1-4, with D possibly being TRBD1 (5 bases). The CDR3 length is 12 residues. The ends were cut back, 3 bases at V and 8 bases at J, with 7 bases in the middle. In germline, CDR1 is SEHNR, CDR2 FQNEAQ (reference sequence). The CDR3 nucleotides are TGTGCCAGCAGCTTGGAGGGGGAAAAACTGTTTTTT. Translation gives CASSLEGEKLFF. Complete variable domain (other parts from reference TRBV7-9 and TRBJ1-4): DTGVSQNPRHKITKRGQNVTFRCDPISEHNRLYWYRQTLGQGPEFLTYFQNEAQLEKSRLLSDRFSAERPKGSFSTLEIQRTEQGDSAMYLCASSLEGEKLFFGSGTQLSVL.

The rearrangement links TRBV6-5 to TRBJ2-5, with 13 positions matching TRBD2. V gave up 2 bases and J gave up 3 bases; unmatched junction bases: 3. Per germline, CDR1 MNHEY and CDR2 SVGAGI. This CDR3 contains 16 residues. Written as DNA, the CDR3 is TGTGCCAGCAGTTACGTCGGACTAGCGGGGGAAGAGACCCAGTACTTC. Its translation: CASSYVGLAGEETQYF.

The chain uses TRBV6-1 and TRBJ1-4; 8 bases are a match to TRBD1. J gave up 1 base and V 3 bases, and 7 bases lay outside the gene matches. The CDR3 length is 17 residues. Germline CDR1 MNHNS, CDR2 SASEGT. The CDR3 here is CASSDHRGGRTNEKLFF. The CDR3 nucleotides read TGTGCCAGCAGTGACCACAGGGGGGGGAGAACTAATGAAAAACTGTTTTTT.

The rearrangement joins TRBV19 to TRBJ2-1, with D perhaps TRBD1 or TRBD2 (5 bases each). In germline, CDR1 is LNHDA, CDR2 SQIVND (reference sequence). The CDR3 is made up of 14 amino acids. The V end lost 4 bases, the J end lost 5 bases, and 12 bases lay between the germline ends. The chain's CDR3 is CASSKAGTDNEQFF. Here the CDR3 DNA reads TGTGCCAGTAGTAAGGCTGGGACCGACAATGAGCAGTTCTTC.

As DNA, the CDR3 is TGTGCCAGCAGTATCGCCCCGGACCAGAACGGCTACACCTTC. Translated: CASSIAPDQNGYTF. The V and J genes are TRBV2 and TRBJ1-2; D remains unclear. The CDR3 extends over 14 amino acids. The V gene lost 5 bases and the J gene lost 8 bases, with 18 bases spanning the gap. Germline-derived CDR1 and CDR2 are SNHLY and FYNNEI.

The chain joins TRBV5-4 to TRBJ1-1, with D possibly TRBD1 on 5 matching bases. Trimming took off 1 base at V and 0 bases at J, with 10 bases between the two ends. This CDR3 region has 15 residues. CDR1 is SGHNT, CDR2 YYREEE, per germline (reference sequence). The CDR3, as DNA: TGTGCCAGCAGCTTGCAAGGGACGGTGAACACTGAAGCTTTCTTT. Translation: CASSLQGTVNTEAFF. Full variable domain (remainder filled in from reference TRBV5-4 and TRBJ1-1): ETGVTQSPTHLIKTRGQQVTLRCSSQSGHNTVSWYQQALGQGPQFIFQYYREEENGRGNFPPRFSGLQFPNYSSELNVNALELDDSALYLCASSLQGTVNTEAFFGQGTRLTVV.

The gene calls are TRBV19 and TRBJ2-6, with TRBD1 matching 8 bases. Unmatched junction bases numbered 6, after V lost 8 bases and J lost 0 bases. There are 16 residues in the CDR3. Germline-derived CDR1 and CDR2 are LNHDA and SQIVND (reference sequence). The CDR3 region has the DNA TGTGCCAGTTGTACAACAGGGGGCTCTGGGGCCAACGTCCTGACTTTC. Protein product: CASCTTGGSGANVLTF.

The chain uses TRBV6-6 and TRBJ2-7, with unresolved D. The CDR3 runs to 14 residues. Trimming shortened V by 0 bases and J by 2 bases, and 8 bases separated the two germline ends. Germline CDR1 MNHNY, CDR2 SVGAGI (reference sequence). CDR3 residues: CASSYSAGPYEQYF. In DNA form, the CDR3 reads TGTGCCAGCAGTTACTCGGCAGGTCCCTACGAGCAGTACTTC.

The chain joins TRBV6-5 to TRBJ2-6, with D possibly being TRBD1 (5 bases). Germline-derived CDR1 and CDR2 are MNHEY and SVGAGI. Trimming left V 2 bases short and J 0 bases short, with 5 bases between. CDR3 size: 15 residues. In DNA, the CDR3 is TGTGCCAGCAGTTACAGGGGCTCTGGGGCCAACGTCCTGACTTTC. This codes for CASSYRGSGANVLTF.

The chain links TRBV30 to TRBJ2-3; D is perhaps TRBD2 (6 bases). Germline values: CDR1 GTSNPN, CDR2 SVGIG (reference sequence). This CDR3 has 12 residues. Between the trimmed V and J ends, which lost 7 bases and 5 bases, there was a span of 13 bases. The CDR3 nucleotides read TGTGCCTACAACAGGAGGGAAGATACGCAGTATTTT. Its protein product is CAYNRREDTQYF.

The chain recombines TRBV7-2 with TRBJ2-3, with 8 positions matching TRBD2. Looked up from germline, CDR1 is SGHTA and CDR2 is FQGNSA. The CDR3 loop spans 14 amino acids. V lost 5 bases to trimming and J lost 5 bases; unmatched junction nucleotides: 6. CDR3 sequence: CASSDGGAGDTQYF. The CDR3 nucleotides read TGTGCCAGCAGCGACGGGGGGGCCGGAGATACGCAGTATTTT.